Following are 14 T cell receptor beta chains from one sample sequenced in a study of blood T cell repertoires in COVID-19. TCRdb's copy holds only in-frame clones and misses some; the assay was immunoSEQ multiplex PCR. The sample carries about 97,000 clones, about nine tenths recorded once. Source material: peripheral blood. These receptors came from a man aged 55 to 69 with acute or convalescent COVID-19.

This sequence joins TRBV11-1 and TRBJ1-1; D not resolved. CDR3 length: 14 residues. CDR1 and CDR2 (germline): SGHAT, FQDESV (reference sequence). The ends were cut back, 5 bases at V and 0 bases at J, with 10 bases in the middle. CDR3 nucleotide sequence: TGTGCCAGCAGCACTACACCCATGAACACTGAAGCTTTCTTT. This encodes CASSTTPMNTEAFF.

This chain's CDR3 is CASSTDRDNYGYTF. The CDR3 DNA reads as TGTGCCAGTAGCACAGACAGGGACAACTATGGCTACACCTTC. This chain connects TRBV19 to TRBJ1-2, with 7 bases lining up with TRBD1. Germline V gene sequence: CDR1 LNHDA, CDR2 SQIVND (reference sequence). V dropped 6 bases and J dropped 2; count of bases not matched to a gene: 6. The CDR3 sequence is 14 residues long.

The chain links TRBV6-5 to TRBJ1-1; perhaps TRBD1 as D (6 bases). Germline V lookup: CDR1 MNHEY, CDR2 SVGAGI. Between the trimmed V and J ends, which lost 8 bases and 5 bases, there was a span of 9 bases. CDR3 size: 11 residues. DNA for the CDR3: TGTGCCAGCGCCCAGGGGACTGAAGCTTTCTTT. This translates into CASAQGTEAFF.

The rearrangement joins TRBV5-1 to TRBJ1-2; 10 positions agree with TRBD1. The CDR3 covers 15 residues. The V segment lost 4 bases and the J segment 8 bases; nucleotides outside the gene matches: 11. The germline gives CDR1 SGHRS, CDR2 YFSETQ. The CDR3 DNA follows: TGCGCCAGCAGCGACCCTAGACAGGGGGCAGGGGGCTACACCTTC. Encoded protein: CASSDPRQGAGGYTF.

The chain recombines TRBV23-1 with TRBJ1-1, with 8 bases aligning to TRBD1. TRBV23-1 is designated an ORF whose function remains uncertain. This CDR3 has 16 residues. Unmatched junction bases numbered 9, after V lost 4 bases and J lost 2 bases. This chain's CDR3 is CASSPGTGLLNTEAFF. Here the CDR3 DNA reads TGCGCCAGCAGTCCGGGGACAGGTCTTTTAAACACTGAAGCTTTCTTT.

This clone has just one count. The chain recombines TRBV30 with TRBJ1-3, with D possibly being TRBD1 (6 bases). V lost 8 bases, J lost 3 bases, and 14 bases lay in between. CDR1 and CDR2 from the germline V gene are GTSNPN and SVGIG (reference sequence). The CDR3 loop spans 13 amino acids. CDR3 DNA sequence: TGTGCCCGTAAACAGGGTGGTGGAAACACCATATATTTT. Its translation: CARKQGGGNTIYF.

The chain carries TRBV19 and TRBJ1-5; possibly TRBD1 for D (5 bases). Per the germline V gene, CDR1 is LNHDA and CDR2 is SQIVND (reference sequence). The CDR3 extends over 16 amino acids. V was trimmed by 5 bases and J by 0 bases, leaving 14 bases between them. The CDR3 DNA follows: TGTGCCAGTAGTGTTACAGCAGGGTATAGCAATCAGCCCCAGCATTTT. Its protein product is CASSVTAGYSNQPQHF.

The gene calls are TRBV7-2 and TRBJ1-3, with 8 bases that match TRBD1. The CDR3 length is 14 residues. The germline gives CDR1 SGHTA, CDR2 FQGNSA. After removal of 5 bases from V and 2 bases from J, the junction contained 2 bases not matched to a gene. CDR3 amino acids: CASSRTGPGNTIYF. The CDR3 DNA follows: TGTGCCAGCAGCAGGACAGGGCCTGGAAACACCATATATTTT.

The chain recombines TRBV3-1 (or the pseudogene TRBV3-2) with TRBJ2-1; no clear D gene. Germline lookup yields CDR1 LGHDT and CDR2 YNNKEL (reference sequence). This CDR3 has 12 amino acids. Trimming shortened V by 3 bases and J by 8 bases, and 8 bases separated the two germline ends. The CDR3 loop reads CASSQGVDEQFF. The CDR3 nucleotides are TGTGCCAGCAGCCAGGGCGTGGATGAGCAGTTCTTC.

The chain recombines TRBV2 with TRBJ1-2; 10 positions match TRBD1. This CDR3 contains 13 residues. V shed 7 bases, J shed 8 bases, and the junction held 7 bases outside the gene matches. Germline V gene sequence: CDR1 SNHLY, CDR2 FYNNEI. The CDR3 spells CASTPRTGGGYTF. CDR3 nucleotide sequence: TGTGCCAGCACCCCTCGGACAGGGGGGGGCTACACCTTC.

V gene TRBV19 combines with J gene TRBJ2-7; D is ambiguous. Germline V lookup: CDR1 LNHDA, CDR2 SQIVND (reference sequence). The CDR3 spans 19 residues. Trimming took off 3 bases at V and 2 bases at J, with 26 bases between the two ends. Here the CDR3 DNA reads TGTGCCAGTAGTATCAGCTCGGTTTTGTCACGACTGGCTACCTACGAGCAGTACTTC. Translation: CASSISSVLSRLATYEQYF.

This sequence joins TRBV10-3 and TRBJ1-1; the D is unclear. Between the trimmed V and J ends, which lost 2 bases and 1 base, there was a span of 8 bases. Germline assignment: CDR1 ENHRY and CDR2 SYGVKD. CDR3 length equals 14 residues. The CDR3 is CAISEIQENTEAFF. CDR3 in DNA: TGTGCCATCAGTGAGATTCAGGAGAACACTGAAGCTTTCTTT.

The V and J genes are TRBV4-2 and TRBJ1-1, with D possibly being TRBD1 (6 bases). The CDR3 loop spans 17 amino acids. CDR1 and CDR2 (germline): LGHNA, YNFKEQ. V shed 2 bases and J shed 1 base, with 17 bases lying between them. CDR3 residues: CASSQRQGIVGNTEAFF. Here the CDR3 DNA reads TGTGCCAGCAGCCAACGTCAGGGGATCGTCGGGAACACTGAAGCTTTCTTT.

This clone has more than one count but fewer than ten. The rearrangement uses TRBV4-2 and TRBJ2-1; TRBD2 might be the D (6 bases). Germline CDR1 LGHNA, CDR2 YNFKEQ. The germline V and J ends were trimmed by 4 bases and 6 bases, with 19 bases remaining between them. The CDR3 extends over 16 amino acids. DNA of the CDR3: TGTGCCAGCAGCCCTGCGGGACTCTCTACGGTCAATGAGCAGTTCTTC. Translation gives CASSPAGLSTVNEQFF.